A single sample gave rise to the 19 T cell receptor beta chains below, sequenced in a study of OX40 agonist ivuxolimab in advanced cancers. The table came from immunoSEQ multiplex PCR; TCRdb's copy has only in-frame clones and leaves some out. The sample consists of nearly 80,000 clones, 70% to 85% of them appearing once. This sample comprised CD4+ or CD8+ T cells sorted from blood, obtained in a trial of the OX40 agonist ivuxolimab. The receptors here all came from an adult with an advanced solid tumor such as melanoma, head and neck, liver or kidney cancer.

V usage is TRBV5-1 and J usage is TRBJ1-1, with TRBD1 as a possible D gene (5 bases). Germline-derived CDR1 and CDR2 are SGHRS and YFSETQ. Trimming shortened V by 3 bases and J by 8 bases, and 17 bases separated the two germline ends. This CDR3 contains 14 residues. This CDR3 is CASSSHGDGEEAFF. The CDR3 coding sequence is TGCGCCAGCAGCTCGCATGGGGACGGGGAGGAAGCTTTCTTT.

V gene TRBV30 combines with J gene TRBJ1-6; 9 bases match TRBD1. Trimming at V came to 6 bases and at J to 7 bases, leaving 4 bases not matched to a gene. The CDR3 spans 13 residues. CDR1 and CDR2 (germline): GTSNPN, SVGIG (reference sequence). The CDR3 sequence is CACTGGLNSPLHF. CDR3 nucleotides: TGTGCCTGTACAGGGGGCTTGAATTCACCCCTCCACTTT.

A few counts support this clone. V is TRBV5-1 and J is TRBJ1-2, with D maybe TRBD1 (5 bases). Trimming left V 1 base short and J 2 bases short, with 12 bases between. The germline CDR1 and CDR2 sequences are SGHRS and YFSETQ. The CDR3 has 15 residues. CDR3 DNA sequence: TGCGCCAGCAGCTTGAACCGGGGGGAAAACTATGGCTACACCTTC. Translating gives CASSLNRGENYGYTF.

This clone was seen just once. This sequence joins TRBV7-9 and TRBJ1-5; no definite D call. V was cut by 1 base and J by 1 base, with 5 bases left in between. This CDR3 region has 14 residues. The germline V gene encodes CDR1 SEHNR and CDR2 FQNEAQ (reference sequence). The CDR3: CASSLETSNQPQHF. The CDR3 coding sequence is TGTGCCAGCAGCTTAGAGACAAGCAATCAGCCCCAGCATTTT.

This clone appeared once. This CDR3 reads CASSLGPGLRSNQPQHF. The CDR3 DNA follows: TGTGCCAGCAGCTTAGGGCCGGGACTGAGAAGCAATCAGCCCCAGCATTTT. This chain links TRBV7-2 with TRBJ1-5; TRBD1 is a possible D gene (5 bases). The CDR3 runs 17 residues. Germline assignment: CDR1 SGHTA and CDR2 FQGNSA. The germline V and J ends were trimmed by 1 base and 1 base, with 14 bases remaining between them.

The chain employs TRBV5-5 and TRBJ2-5, with D uncertain. Germline CDR1 is SGHKS and CDR2 is YYEKEE (reference sequence). The CDR3 is made up of 14 amino acids. Trimming stripped 4 bases from V and 0 bases from J, with 10 bases between. The CDR3 bases are TGTGCCAGCAGCACTGGACCCAACCAAGAGACCCAGTACTTC. It specifies CASSTGPNQETQYF.

The chain has TRBV6-4 and TRBJ2-1, with 8 positions matching TRBD2. Per germline, CDR1 MRHNA and CDR2 SNTAGT. The V and J ends lost 2 bases and 7 bases, in that order; junction bases with no gene match: 13. The CDR3 spans 17 residues. CDR3 residues: CASSDTWTSSLGNEQFF. The CDR3 DNA is TGTGCCAGCAGTGACACTTGGACTAGCTCATTAGGGAATGAGCAGTTCTTC.

The rearrangement uses TRBV11-2 and TRBJ1-1; no firm D call. The CDR3 totals 15 residues. V lost 7 bases, J lost 6 bases, and 21 bases lay in between. Germline-derived CDR1 and CDR2 are SGHAT and FQNNGV. The CDR3 reads CASMLSVGRQAEAFF. The CDR3 nucleotides read TGTGCCAGCATGCTTTCGGTAGGGCGCCAAGCTGAAGCTTTCTTT.

The chain couples TRBV11-3 to TRBJ2-3; TRBD2 agrees at 9 bases. Unmatched junction bases numbered 3, after V lost 5 bases and J lost 3 bases. The germline V gene has CDR1 SGHNT and CDR2 YENEEA. CDR3 size: 14 residues. CDR3 region: CASSRGLATDTQYF. Here the CDR3 DNA reads TGTGCCAGCAGCAGGGGACTAGCTACAGATACGCAGTATTTT. The full variable domain, with the rest looked up from reference TRBV11-3 and TRBJ2-3, is EAGVVQSPRYKIIEKKQPVAFWCNPISGHNTLYWYLQNLGQGPELLIRYENEEAVDDSQLPKDRFSAERLKGVDSTLKIQPAELGDSAVYLCASSRGLATDTQYFGPGTRLTVL.

The chain couples TRBV7-2 to TRBJ1-2, with 8 nucleotides matching TRBD1. This CDR3 region has 14 residues. Losses at the gene ends were 2 bases for V and 2 bases for J; bases not matched to a gene: 1. Germline V gene lookup returns CDR1 SGHTA and CDR2 FQGNSA. CDR3 residues: CASSLYRGNYGYTF. DNA of the CDR3: TGTGCCAGCAGCTTATACAGGGGGAACTATGGCTACACCTTC.

The genes are TRBV7-2 and TRBJ2-2; 12 nucleotides match TRBD2. V was clipped by 5 bases and J by 0 bases; unmatched bases: 10. This CDR3 has 19 residues. Germline V gene sequence: CDR1 SGHTA, CDR2 FQGNSA. In DNA form, the CDR3 reads TGTGCCAGCAGCCCGGCCGGACTAGCGGGGCTTTCGAACACCGGGGAGCTGTTTTTT. This sequence encodes CASSPAGLAGLSNTGELFF.

This chain connects TRBV28 to TRBJ2-7, with 8 bases that match TRBD1. CDR3 length: 14 residues. CDR1 MDHEN and CDR2 SYDVKM come from the germline V gene. V gave up 4 bases and J gave up 0 bases; unmatched junction bases: 2. This CDR3 is CASSSDRVSYEQYF. CDR3 bases: TGTGCCAGCAGTTCGGACAGGGTCTCCTACGAGCAGTACTTC.

This chain uses TRBV5-1 with TRBJ1-1; no clear D gene. V was clipped by 4 bases and J by 0 bases, with 7 bases between them. This CDR3 contains 13 residues. Germline values: CDR1 SGHRS, CDR2 YFSETQ. CDR3 loop: CASSPNLNTEAFF. The CDR3 DNA sequence: TGCGCCAGCAGCCCAAATCTGAACACTGAAGCTTTCTTT.

The V gene is TRBV11-1, the J gene TRBJ1-2, with a weak D call TRBD1 (6 bases). Germline lookup yields CDR1 SGHAT and CDR2 FQDESV (reference sequence). The ends were cut back, 2 bases at V and 5 bases at J, with 9 bases in the middle. The CDR3 covers 13 residues. CDR3 sequence reads: CASSLQGRYGYTF. In nucleotides, the CDR3 is TGTGCCAGCAGCTTACAGGGGCGTTATGGCTACACCTTC. The complete variable domain, with remaining parts taken from reference TRBV11-1 and TRBJ1-2, reads EAEVAQSPRYKITEKSQAVAFWCDPISGHATLYWYRQILGQGPELLVQFQDESVVDDSQLPKDRFSAERLKGVDSTLKIQPAELGDSAMYLCASSLQGRYGYTFGSGTRLTVV.

The rearrangement joins TRBV27 to TRBJ2-6, with TRBD1 matching over 8 bases. There are 16 residues in the CDR3. The germline V gene has CDR1 MNHEY and CDR2 SMNVEV (reference sequence). Germline trimming cut 6 bases from V and 2 bases from J; bases unmatched to any gene: 6. CDR3 bases: TGTGCCAGCAGGAGGACAGGGATAGCTGGGGCCAACGTCCTGACTTTC. Translating it yields CASRRTGIAGANVLTF. Filled out from reference TRBV27 and TRBJ2-6, the complete variable domain reads EAQVTQNPRYLITVTGKKLTVTCSQNMNHEYMSWYRQDPGLGLRQIYYSMNVEVTDKGDVPEGYKVSRKEKRNFPLILESPSPNQTSLYFCASRRTGIAGANVLTFGAGSRLTVL.

The genes are TRBV2 and TRBJ2-2, with a weak D call TRBD2 (5 bases). The CDR3 totals 14 residues. The V gene's germline CDR1 is SNHLY and CDR2 FYNNEI. V was pared by 5 bases and J by 1 base, with 8 bases between. Here the CDR3 reads CASSSGRNTGELFF. In DNA form, the CDR3 reads TGTGCCAGCAGTAGCGGCAGGAACACCGGGGAGCTGTTTTTT.

CDR3 sequence reads: CASSWGTGGTDTQYF. The CDR3 DNA reads TGCGCCAGCAGCTGGGGGACAGGGGGAACAGATACGCAGTATTTT. This chain links TRBV5-1 with TRBJ2-3, with TRBD1 matching over 11 bases. V trimming: 3 bases; J trimming: 3 bases; junction bases outside the gene matches: 3. CDR3 length: 15 residues. Germline V lookup: CDR1 SGHRS, CDR2 YFSETQ.

Only one count was recorded for this clone. The rearrangement links TRBV7-9 to TRBJ2-2; 7 bases are shared with TRBD2. Germline trimming cut 2 bases from V and 6 bases from J; bases unmatched to any gene: 3. The CDR3 is made up of 14 amino acids. From germline, CDR1 is SEHNR and CDR2 FQNEAQ (reference sequence). The CDR3 coding sequence is TGTGCCAGCAGCTTAACCGGGGGGTCCGGGGAGCTGTTTTTT. Translation gives CASSLTGGSGELFF.

This chain connects TRBV4-1 to TRBJ2-3, with D perhaps matching TRBD1 (5 bases). CDR3 length: 15 residues. CDR1 is MGHRA and CDR2 is YSYEKL in the germline V gene. V lost 3 bases, J lost 9 bases, and 19 bases lay in between. The CDR3 loop reads CASSHKRGGEDTQYF. The CDR3 DNA sequence: TGCGCCAGCAGCCACAAAAGGGGTGGGGAAGACACGCAGTATTTT.